The 12 T cell receptor beta chains reported below all come from one sample, sequenced in a study of human T cells and chemical hapten exposure. TCRdb recomputed calls from the RACE reads with MiXCR, one row per CDR3 protein. The data hold around 80,000 distinct CDR3 sequences, with more than 6.5% observed a single time. Indicated time point: patch test 2, 6 weeks after DPC sensitization. Treatment defined: therapeutic diphenylcyclopropenone sensitization with weekly scalp DPC. The material sequenced was whole blood, taken in connection with sensitization to the hapten diphenylcyclopropenone (DPC). The source of these receptors is a woman in her thirties with alopecia areata. Some clones in this sample may be carry-over from other donors' samples.

There are many counts of this clonotype. This rearrangement joins TRBV29-1 to TRBJ2-1; 7 bases are shared with TRBD2. Germline trimming cut 3 bases from V and 3 bases from J; bases unmatched to any gene: 5. This CDR3 is built from 14 residues. CDR1 SQVTM and CDR2 ANQGSEA come from the germline V gene. CDR3 region: CSVDGERGYNEQFF. CDR3 bases: TGCAGCGTTGACGGCGAGCGGGGCTACAATGAGCAGTTCTTC.

The chain uses TRBV15 and TRBJ2-7; 11 bases map to TRBD2. Germline CDR1 LNHNV, CDR2 YYDKDF (reference sequence). Losses at the gene ends were 1 base for V and 7 bases for J; bases not matched to a gene: 9. The CDR3 contains 16 residues. CDR3: CATSRALAGGYEEQYF. CDR3 nucleotide sequence: TGTGCCACCAGCAGAGCCTTAGCGGGGGGGTATGAGGAGCAGTACTTC.

The sample holds a few counts of this clonotype. V gene TRBV27 combines with J gene TRBJ1-2; D not certain. Germline V gene data show CDR1 as MNHEY and CDR2 as SMNVEV (reference sequence). The germline V and J ends were trimmed by 3 bases and 4 bases, with 12 bases remaining between them. The CDR3 is made up of 14 amino acids. CDR3 loop: CASSLTPVPYGYTF. The CDR3 nucleotides are TGTGCCAGCAGTTTGACCCCGGTTCCCTATGGCTACACCTTC.

The genes are TRBV7-9 and TRBJ1-6, with D unclear. There are 14 residues in the CDR3. The V and J ends lost 3 bases and 8 bases respectively, with 11 bases between them. Germline values: CDR1 SEHNR, CDR2 FQNEAQ (reference sequence). The DNA for the CDR3 is TGTGCCAGCAGCTTCCGGGAATCCGATTCACCCCTCCACTTT. Its translation is CASSFRESDSPLHF.

This clonotype has a handful of counts. V is TRBV11-2 and J is TRBJ2-1; a possible D gene is TRBD1 (6 bases). V was trimmed by 4 bases and J by 3 bases, leaving 16 bases between them. The CDR3 runs to 16 residues. Germline V gene lookup returns CDR1 SGHAT and CDR2 FQNNGV. CDR3 nucleotides: TGTGCCAGCAGCTCGATTAGGGGACATCTCTACAATGAGCAGTTCTTC. Amino acid sequence: CASSSIRGHLYNEQFF.

Comment on this clonotype: A much bigger clone sits one base away, suggesting this may be a read error. Because the CDR3 is missing its conserved closing phenylalanine or tryptophan, this is likely a read error. This chain uses TRBV7-3 with TRBJ1-5; TRBD1 matches 8 bases. CDR1 is SGHTA, CDR2 FQGTGA, per germline. The CDR3 length is 17 residues. Trimming took 5 bases from V and 2 from J; bases not matched to a gene: 11. Here the CDR3 DNA reads TGTGCCAGCAGCCCCACGACCGGACAGGGCCGCAATCAGCCCCAGCATTCT. Translation gives CASSPTTGQGRNQPQHS.

This clonotype occurred a few times. The rearrangement uses TRBV12-3 or TRBV12-4 and TRBJ2-7; D is ambiguous. The CDR3 contains 14 residues. V lost 3 bases and J lost 4, with 13 bases in between. CDR3 protein: CASSLWQVGYEQYF. The CDR3 DNA is TGTGCCAGCAGTTTGTGGCAGGTGGGGTACGAGCAGTACTTC.

Ten or more counts support this clonotype. The gene calls are TRBV7-9 and TRBJ2-4; 7 positions match TRBD1. Germline V gives CDR1 SEHNR, CDR2 FQNEAQ (reference sequence). V dropped 3 bases and J dropped 1; count of bases not matched to a gene: 3. CDR3 length: 15 residues. The CDR3 nucleotides are TGTGCCAGCAGCTTTACCAGGGGGGCCAAAAACATTCAGTACTTC. It encodes CASSFTRGAKNIQYF.

Concerning this clonotype: A much larger clone is a single base away; this may be a read error. The chain couples TRBV5-1 to TRBJ2-3; maybe TRBD2 (6 bases). Germline V gene lookup returns CDR1 SGHRS and CDR2 YFSETQ. V was shortened by 3 bases and J by 1 base, with 18 bases between the two germline ends. The CDR3 consists of 17 residues. In DNA, the CDR3 is TGCGCCAGCAGCTCCCCCTTTGGGCGGAGGGGCACAGATACGCAGTATTTT. It yields the protein CASSSPFGRRGTDTQYF.

This chain links TRBV5-1 with TRBJ1-4, with a weak D call TRBD1 (5 bases). The CDR3 runs to 13 residues. Germline assignment: CDR1 SGHRS and CDR2 YFSETQ. Trimming took 4 bases from V and 4 from J, leaving 8 bases between them. The CDR3 loop reads CASSRGLNEKLFF. The CDR3 DNA reads TGCGCCAGCAGCAGGGGACTTAATGAAAAACTGTTTTTT.

The chain links TRBV10-3 to TRBJ2-3; perhaps TRBD1 as D (5 bases). The CDR3 sequence is 15 residues long. Trimming left V 4 bases short and J 0 bases short, with 11 bases between. The germline CDR1 and CDR2 sequences are ENHRY and SYGVKD. The CDR3 sequence is CAISGGSASTDTQYF. In nucleotides, the CDR3 is TGTGCCATCAGTGGGGGCTCGGCTAGCACAGATACGCAGTATTTT.

This clonotype has a count of ten or more. This chain's CDR3 is CSVRPDRGNYGYTF. In DNA form, the CDR3 reads TGCAGCGTCCGGCCCGACAGGGGAAACTATGGCTACACCTTC. The V call is TRBV29-1, the J call TRBJ1-2, with 8 bases fitting TRBD1. The germline V gene encodes CDR1 SQVTM and CDR2 ANQGSEA. The V segment lost 6 bases and the J segment 2 bases; nucleotides outside the gene matches: 8. This CDR3 has 14 residues.